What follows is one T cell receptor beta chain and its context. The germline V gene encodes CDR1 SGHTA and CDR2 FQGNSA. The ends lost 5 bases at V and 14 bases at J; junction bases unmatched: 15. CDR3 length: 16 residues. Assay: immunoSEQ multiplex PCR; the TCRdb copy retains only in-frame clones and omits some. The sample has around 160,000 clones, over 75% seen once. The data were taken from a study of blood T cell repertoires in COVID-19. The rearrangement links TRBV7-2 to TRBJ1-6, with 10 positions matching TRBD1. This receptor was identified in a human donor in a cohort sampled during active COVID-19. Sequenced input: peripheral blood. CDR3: CASSPLRDRGFLALHF. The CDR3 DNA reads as TGTGCCAGCAGCCCACTCCGGGACAGGGGCTTCCTGGCCCTCCACTTT.